This TCR beta chain was found in a study of yellow fever vaccine responses in identical twins. Study-level findings and limits: In identical twins, vaccine T cell responses appeared partly shared and partly individual.

One entry per CDR3 protein results from TCRdb running MiXCR on the RT-PCR reads. The table lists 8,300 or so distinct CDR3 sequences, roughly 88% of them singletons. This CDR3 has 12 residues. Germline CDR1 LNHNV, CDR2 YYDKDF (reference sequence). Deletions cut 0 bases from V and 6 bases from J, with 5 bases between. This clonotype was counted a few times. Antigen specificity is unknown. The material was T cells from blood (PBMCs), unsorted or a sorted subset (not recorded which), obtained before or after yellow fever vaccination (not recorded which). The sequence came from a woman between 18 and 29 years old who received the yellow fever vaccine. The chain uses TRBV15 and TRBJ1-1; the D is unclear. CDR3 sequence: CATSRDFAEAFF. CDR3 coding DNA: TGTGCCACCAGCAGAGATTTCGCTGAAGCTTTCTTT. The whole variable domain, filled in from reference TRBV15 and TRBJ1-1, reads DAMVIQNPRYQVTQFGKPVTLSCSQTLNHNVMYWYQQKSSQAPKLLFHYYDKDFNNEADTPDNFQSRRPNTSFCFLDIRSPGLGDTAMYLCATSRDFAEAFFGQGTRLTVV.